These 27 T cell receptor beta chains were all obtained from the same sample, sequenced in a study of T cells in Graves' hyperthyroidism and ophthalmopathy. RNA transcripts were the template for amplifying TCR beta CDR3 regions. With the HTBI primer set, the TCR CDR3 went through a first round of RT-PCR. One entry per CDR3 protein, called by TCRdb with MiXCR from the multiplex PCR reads. The sample carries about 270,000 distinct CDR3 sequences, roughly 20% recorded once. Material: blood. The receptors were gathered from a man aged 30 to 39 with Graves' ophthalmopathy.

At least ten counts were recorded for this clonotype. Mismatch with germline at one junction end may stem from a read error. This CDR3 reads CSARDFKREQETQYF. CDR3 in DNA: TGCAGTGCTCGAGACTTCAAGCGGGAGCAAGAGACCCAGTACTTC. The chain has TRBV20-1 and TRBJ2-5; 8 bases agree with TRBD2. The CDR3 is 15 residues long. The V gene's germline CDR1 is DFQATT and CDR2 SNEGSKA (reference sequence).

This clonotype came up many times. This chain uses TRBV30 with TRBJ1-5; D gene ambiguous. V shed 2 bases and J shed 4 bases, with 9 bases lying between them. Germline CDR1 and CDR2: GTSNPN and SVGIG (reference sequence). CDR3 length: 13 amino acids. Here the CDR3 reads CAWSSGPNQPQHF. The DNA for the CDR3 is TGTGCCTGGAGTTCCGGGCCGAATCAGCCCCAGCATTTT.

As regards this clonotype: Possible read error: a much larger clone is one base away. The genes are TRBV30 and TRBJ2-7, with a weak D call TRBD1 (6 bases). Germline CDR1 and CDR2: GTSNPN and SVGIG (reference sequence). Deletions cut 5 bases from V and 2 bases from J, with 13 bases between. CDR3 size: 13 residues. For the CDR3, the DNA is TGTGCCTGGGGTTCGACAGGACCCTACGAGCAGTACTTC. Protein: CAWGSTGPYEQYF.

This clonotype was seen more than once but under ten times. The chain employs TRBV24-1 and TRBJ2-2, with 9 bases matching TRBD1. J gave up 5 bases and V 5 bases, and 5 bases lay outside the gene matches. The CDR3 totals 15 residues. Germline V lookup: CDR1 KGHDR, CDR2 SFDVKD. The CDR3 DNA reads TGTGCCACCAGTGCTACAGGGGGCGTAACCGGGGAGCTGTTTTTT. This translates into CATSATGGVTGELFF.

This clonotype was seen a few times. This rearrangement joins TRBV20-1 to TRBJ2-7; D is possibly TRBD1 (5 bases). V lost 2 bases, J lost 4 bases, and 9 bases lay in between. This CDR3 has 12 residues. The germline V gene has CDR1 DFQATT and CDR2 SNEGSKA (reference sequence). CDR3 DNA: TGCAGTGCTAGACCCGCAGGGTACGAGCAGTACTTC. Translating gives CSARPAGYEQYF.

This clonotype occurred a few times. The chain carries TRBV5-1 and TRBJ2-3, with D possibly matching TRBD1 (6 bases). Trimming took 4 bases from V and 2 from J, leaving 14 bases between them. Germline assignment: CDR1 SGHRS and CDR2 YFSETQ. The CDR3 has 15 amino acids. The CDR3 DNA follows: TGCGCCAGCAGCCTCGAGCAGGGGCACACAGATACGCAGTATTTT. The encoded protein is CASSLEQGHTDTQYF.

Points on this clonotype: The junction departs from germline at one end; a sequencing error may be responsible. This chain connects TRBV6-9 to TRBJ2-7, with D possibly being TRBD1 or TRBD2 (5 bases each). Germline lookup yields CDR1 MNHGY and CDR2 SVAAGI. CDR3 length: 17 amino acids. The DNA of the CDR3 is TGTGCCAGCAGTTACTTGGGACCGGGCCCCAAATCCTGCGAGCAGTACTTC. This gives the protein CASSYLGPGPKSCEQYF.

This clonotype was counted many times. V and J are TRBV5-6 and TRBJ2-7; D may be TRBD2 (6 bases). Trimming stripped 0 bases from V and 4 bases from J, with 11 bases between. The CDR3 has 14 amino acids. Germline V CDR1 and CDR2: SGHDT, YYEEEE. For the CDR3, the DNA is TGTGCCAGCAGCTTGGCGGGAGCCGTTTACGAGCAGTACTTC. Amino acid sequence: CASSLAGAVYEQYF.

The rearrangement joins TRBV11-3 to TRBJ2-3; D ambiguous. Germline V gene data show CDR1 as SGHNT and CDR2 as YENEEA. The CDR3 extends over 14 amino acids. Trimming cost V 0 bases and J 1 base, with 5 bases left between them. The DNA of the CDR3 is TGTGCCAGCAGCTTAGACCCCGGCACAGATACGCAGTATTTT. Residues: CASSLDPGTDTQYF.

The table lists this clonotype with a few counts. J is TRBJ2-2 and V is TRBV5-6, with D hard to call. This CDR3 region has 15 residues. Germline lookup yields CDR1 SGHDT and CDR2 YYEEEE. Trimming cost V 4 bases and J 3 bases, with 13 bases left between them. The chain's CDR3 is CASSPEDGDTGELFF. The CDR3 region has the DNA TGTGCCAGCAGCCCTGAGGACGGTGACACCGGGGAGCTGTTTTTT.

With respect to this clonotype: At one end, the junction sequence differs from germline, possibly due to a read error. The V call is TRBV11-1, the J call TRBJ2-1, with TRBD2 matching over 9 bases. This CDR3 has 14 amino acids. CDR1 and CDR2 from the germline V gene are SGHAT and FQDESV (reference sequence). CDR3 protein: CASSVSGGYNEQLF. CDR3 coding DNA: TGTGCCAGCAGCGTTAGCGGGGGATACAATGAGCAGCTCTTC.

The chain has TRBV24-1 and TRBJ2-1; 8 nucleotides line up with TRBD1. Unmatched junction bases numbered 10, after V lost 4 bases and J lost 6 bases. Germline CDR1 is KGHDR and CDR2 is SFDVKD. CDR3 size: 16 residues. CDR3 bases: TGTGCCACCAGTGACTATACAGGGGGTAAGATCAATGAGCAGTTCTTC. This codes for CATSDYTGGKINEQFF.

This rearrangement joins TRBV9 to TRBJ2-2; tentative D call: TRBD2 (6 bases). V dropped 4 bases and J dropped 2 bases, with 18 bases sitting between them. Germline CDR1 SGDLS, CDR2 YYNGEE. The CDR3 consists of 17 residues. The CDR3 here is CASSPSSGLLNTGELFF. CDR3 nucleotide sequence: TGTGCCAGCAGCCCCAGTAGCGGACTCCTCAACACCGGGGAGCTGTTTTTT.

V usage is TRBV7-3 and J usage is TRBJ2-1, with D hard to call. Germline loops: CDR1 SGHTA, CDR2 FQGTGA. The CDR3 runs 13 residues. V was pared by 3 bases and J by 4 bases, with 7 bases between. The CDR3 region has the DNA TGTGCCAGCAGCTTTGTGGCTTACAATGAGCAGTTCTTC. Protein sequence: CASSFVAYNEQFF.

There are many counts of this clonotype. The chain joins TRBV30 to TRBJ2-7; 8 nucleotides line up with TRBD1. The CDR3 is 14 residues long. The germline V gene encodes CDR1 GTSNPN and CDR2 SVGIG (reference sequence). V trimming: 3 bases; J trimming: 5 bases; junction bases outside the gene matches: 9. The chain's CDR3 is CAWRELDRAHEQYF. The CDR3 DNA reads TGTGCCTGGAGGGAACTGGACAGGGCCCACGAGCAGTACTTC. The full variable domain, in which reference TRBV30 and TRBJ2-7 provide the parts outside the CDR3, is SQTIHQWPATLVQPVGSPLSLECTVEGTSNPNLYWYRQAAGRGLQLLFYSVGIGQISSEVPQNLSASRPQDRQFILSSKKLLLSDSGFYLCAWRELDRAHEQYFGPGTRLTVT.

For this clonotype: The CDR3 end shows no conserved phenylalanine or tryptophan, and so a read error is likely. The genes are TRBV20-1 and TRBJ2-7; D ambiguous. Trimming removed 3 bases from V and 2 bases from J, with 23 bases in between. The CDR3 contains 17 residues. Germline V lookup: CDR1 DFQATT, CDR2 SNEGSKA (reference sequence). Written as DNA, the CDR3 is TGCAGTGCTAGTGGGGATGGTGGCGCCCACTATACCTACGAGCAGTACTCC. Translation: CSASGDGGAHYTYEQYS.

This clonotype showed up just a few times. The chain links TRBV19 to TRBJ1-4; D gene unclear. There are 15 residues in the CDR3. The V gene lost 6 bases and the J gene lost 0 bases, with 11 bases spanning the gap. Per the germline V gene, CDR1 is LNHDA and CDR2 is SQIVND (reference sequence). The CDR3 here is CASSPFLTTNEKLFF. The CDR3 DNA reads as TGTGCCAGTAGCCCCTTCCTCACAACTAATGAAAAACTGTTTTTT.

This clonotype was detected only a few times. The gene calls are TRBV20-1 and TRBJ2-2; maybe TRBD1 (5 bases). CDR1 and CDR2 (germline): DFQATT, SNEGSKA (reference sequence). This CDR3 is built from 14 residues. Trimming took off 3 bases at V and 3 bases at J, with 11 bases between the two ends. In DNA, the CDR3 is TGCAGTGCTAGCCCAGGGCTGTACACCGGGGAGCTGTTTTTT. Residues: CSASPGLYTGELFF.

This clonotype was counted many times. The chain uses TRBV27 and TRBJ1-1; D is possibly TRBD1 (6 bases). The V and J ends lost 7 bases and 3 bases respectively, with 12 bases between them. The CDR3 contains 13 residues. The V gene's germline CDR1 is MNHEY and CDR2 SMNVEV (reference sequence). The CDR3 reads CASIPQGHTEAFF. The CDR3 DNA reads TGTGCCAGCATTCCACAGGGACACACTGAAGCTTTCTTT.

This clonotype occurred a few times. The V and J genes are TRBV6-2 or TRBV6-3 and TRBJ2-7; 11 bases agree with TRBD2. J lost 3 bases, V lost 6 bases, and 7 bases had no gene match. Germline CDR1 is MNHEY and CDR2 is SVGEGT. The CDR3 totals 15 residues. The CDR3: CASSSGLAGVYEQYF. The CDR3 nucleotides are TGTGCCAGCAGCAGTGGACTAGCGGGCGTCTACGAGCAGTACTTC.

This clonotype was seen many times. Here the CDR3 reads CAIREQGSNTEAFF. The CDR3 region has the DNA TGTGCCATCAGAGAACAGGGGTCGAACACTGAAGCTTTCTTT. The chain has TRBV10-3 and TRBJ1-1; TRBD1 matches at 7 bases. The CDR3 length is 14 residues. The V and J ends lost 6 bases and 1 base, in that order; junction bases with no gene match: 5. In germline, CDR1 is ENHRY, CDR2 SYGVKD.

The chain is built from TRBV27 and TRBJ2-1; maybe TRBD2 (6 bases). Trimming shortened V by 5 bases and J by 0 bases, and 14 bases separated the two germline ends. The CDR3 spans 16 residues. CDR1 and CDR2 from the germline V gene are MNHEY and SMNVEV (reference sequence). The CDR3 reads CASSPTTGDSYNEQFF. CDR3 nucleotides: TGTGCCAGCAGTCCGACGACGGGGGACTCCTACAATGAGCAGTTCTTC.

This clonotype was detected ten times or more. The genes are TRBV11-2 and TRBJ2-1; D gene uncertain. Looked up from germline, CDR1 is SGHAT and CDR2 is FQNNGV. CDR3 size: 12 residues. V was shortened by 4 bases and J by 9 bases, with 10 bases between the two germline ends. CDR3 loop: CASSYAFAEQFF. The CDR3 bases are TGTGCCAGCAGCTACGCTTTCGCTGAGCAGTTCTTC.

This clonotype was detected only a few times. Germline and junction disagree at one end, which may indicate a read error. The V and J genes are TRBV11-2 and TRBJ2-5; D unclear. This CDR3 has 15 amino acids. Germline lookup yields CDR1 SGHAT and CDR2 FQNNGV. The CDR3 sequence is CASSLGLVLQETQYF. DNA of the CDR3: TGTGCCAGCAGCTTAGGCTTAGTTTTACAAGAGACCCAATACTTC.

This clonotype was observed a few times. The chain couples TRBV15 to TRBJ2-1; D is tentatively TRBD1 or TRBD2 (5 bases each). This CDR3 has 14 residues. V was pared by 5 bases and J by 6 bases, with 14 bases between. Germline V CDR1 and CDR2: LNHNV, YYDKDF (reference sequence). The CDR3 DNA sequence: TGTGCCACCAGCCCGGGGCATCATGGCAATGAGCAGTTCTTC. This encodes CATSPGHHGNEQFF.

This clonotype has a count of ten or more. This chain uses TRBV28 with TRBJ2-1, with 11 nucleotides matching TRBD2. Looked up from germline, CDR1 is MDHEN and CDR2 is SYDVKM. The length of the CDR3 is 15 residues. V lost 3 bases and J lost 4; bases outside the gene matches: 2. CDR3 DNA sequence: TGTGCCAGCAGTTTGACTAGCGGGAATTACAATGAGCAGTTCTTC. Protein: CASSLTSGNYNEQFF.

This clonotype was seen many times. The chain joins TRBV6-6 to TRBJ2-7, with 9 bases fitting TRBD1. V lost 2 bases and J lost 0; bases outside the gene matches: 8. CDR3 size: 17 residues. Germline CDR1 reads MNHNY; CDR2 reads SVGAGI (reference sequence). Written as DNA, the CDR3 is TGTGCCAGCAGTTACGGAGGACAGGGGTTAGACTCCTACGAGCAGTACTTC. This translates into CASSYGGQGLDSYEQYF.